This T cell receptor beta chain emerged from a study of T cell responses to AZD1222 COVID-19 vaccine. The data were produced by immunoSEQ multiplex PCR, yet TCRdb's version contains in-frame clones alone and is incomplete. The table records about 160,000 clones, over 75% of them present only once. Germline CDR1 is SNHLY and CDR2 is FYNNEI. The CDR3 has 14 residues. V lost 6 bases and J lost 5; bases outside the gene matches: 4. This clonotype originated in an adult in good health. Sequencing was performed on peripheral blood, taken on day 0 of AZD1222 vaccination. V is TRBV2 and J is TRBJ1-5, with TRBD1 matching 10 bases. The CDR3 coding sequence is TGTGCCAGCAGAGGGACAGGGGAAGATCAGCCCCAGCATTTT. This translates into CASRGTGEDQPQHF. Supplemented by reference TRBV2 and TRBJ1-5, the full variable domain reads EPEVTQTPSHQVTQMGQEVILRCVPISNHLYFYWYRQILGQKVEFLVSFYNNEISEKSEIFDDQFSVERPDGSNFTLKIRSTKLEDSAMYFCASRGTGEDQPQHFGDGTRLSIL.